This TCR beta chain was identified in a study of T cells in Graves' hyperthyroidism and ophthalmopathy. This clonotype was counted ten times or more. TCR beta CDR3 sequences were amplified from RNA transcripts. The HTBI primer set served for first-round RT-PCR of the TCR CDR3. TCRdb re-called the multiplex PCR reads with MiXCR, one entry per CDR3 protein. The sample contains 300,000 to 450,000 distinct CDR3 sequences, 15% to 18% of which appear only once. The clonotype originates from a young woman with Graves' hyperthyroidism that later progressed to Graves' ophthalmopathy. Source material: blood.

Here the CDR3 reads CASRHEGVKDTEAFF. Here the CDR3 DNA reads TGTGCCAGCAGGCACGAGGGGGTAAAGGACACTGAAGCTTTCTTT. This chain connects TRBV3-1 to TRBJ1-1; tentatively, D is TRBD1 (6 bases). In germline, CDR1 is LGHDT, CDR2 YNNKEL (reference sequence). The V gene lost 6 bases and the J gene lost 3 bases, with 17 bases spanning the gap. The CDR3 is 15 amino acids.